A selection of T cell receptor beta chains follows, all from one sample in a study of cytomegalovirus exposure and HLA in healthy donors. The repertoire was sequenced with immunoSEQ multiplex PCR; TCRdb's copy has only in-frame clones and lacks some. The sample holds more than 200,000 clones, nearly 80% seen once. Material: PBMCs. The receptor source for this set is a man aged 18 to 30 in good health and CMV-seronegative. CDR3s include the opening cysteine and the closing phenylalanine or tryptophan. A D gene is named only where the DNA matches it firmly. Clone size is stated in some rows and not others, as once, few, many or a class when expanded.

J gene | clone size | V gene | CDR3 length | D gene | CDR3 DNA | CDR3 protein
TRBJ1-2 | few | TRBV6-5 | 13 | TRBD1 | TGTGCCAGCAGCTGGGGACAGGACTATGGCTACACCTTC | CASSWGQDYGYTF
TRBJ1-1 | NA | TRBV29-1 | 12 | TRBD1 | TGCAGCGTGGACAGGGTGGGCACTGAAGCTTTCTTT | CSVDRVGTEAFF
TRBJ2-1 | NA | TRBV6-5 | 13 | NA | TGTGCCAGCAGCATGGGGTGGGGCGATGAGCAGTTCTTC | CASSMGWGDEQFF
TRBJ1-4 | NA | TRBV6-5 | 13 | NA | TGTGCCAGCAGTTACTCCAGGCTTGAAAAACTGTTTTTT | CASSYSRLEKLFF
TRBJ1-1 | NA | TRBV9 | 13 | NA | TGTGCCAGCAGCAGAGTACTAAGGACTGAAGCTTTCTTT | CASSRVLRTEAFF
TRBJ1-3 | once | TRBV7-3 | 15 | TRBD1 | TGTGCCAGCAGCTTTGGACAGGGCATGGGAAACACCATATATTTT | CASSFGQGMGNTIYF
TRBJ1-1 | NA | TRBV5-1 | 14 | NA | TGCGCCAGCAGCTTGGATCAGGGATGGACTGAAGCTTTCTTT | CASSLDQGWTEAFF
TRBJ2-7 | NA | TRBV4-3 | 14 | TRBD1 | TGCGCCAGCAGCCTTGGGACAGGTTTGTACGAGCAGTACTTC | CASSLGTGLYEQYF
TRBJ2-4 | NA | TRBV29-1 | 13 | NA | TGCAGCGTTGAAGATGACTTTGCGTACATTCAGTACTTC | CSVEDDFAYIQYF
TRBJ2-7 | NA | TRBV4-3 | 14 | TRBD2 | TGCGCCAGCAGCCAAGAGCTAGCGGGAGTTGAGCAGTACTTC | CASSQELAGVEQYF
TRBJ1-1 | NA | TRBV6-5 | 14 | NA | TGTGCCAGCAGACCAGGGTTGGTGGACACTGAAGCTTTCTTT | CASRPGLVDTEAFF
TRBJ1-2 | once | TRBV4-3 | 18 | NA | TGCGCCAGCAGCCAAGATCAGCTTGGGGGGGAATTTAACTATGGCTACACCTTC | CASSQDQLGGEFNYGYTF
TRBJ1-2 | NA | TRBV7-6 | 14 | NA | TGTGCCAGCACCCCGAATATTGGACAGCGAGGCTACACCTTC | CASTPNIGQRGYTF
TRBJ2-5 | NA | TRBV7-9 | 16 | NA | TGTGCCAGCAGTGGCTCCCACAGGGAGCAGGTGGAGACCCAGTACTTC | CASSGSHREQVETQYF
TRBJ2-3 | NA | TRBV7-2 | 17 | TRBD2 | TGTGCCAGCAGCATCGGACTGTCTAGCGGAAGCACAGATACGCAGTATTTT | CASSIGLSSGSTDTQYF
TRBJ2-3 | NA | TRBV4-3 | 13 | NA | TGCGCCAGCAGCCGCGGTAGCACAGATACGCAGTATTTT | CASSRGSTDTQYF
TRBJ2-5 | few | TRBV19 | 12 | TRBD1 | TGTGCCAGCCGACAGGGTCAAGAGACCCAGTACTTC | CASRQGQETQYF